The clone carrying this TCR beta chain was detected a few times. Its target is not known. A much larger clone lies one base from this, so it may be a read error. In this CDR3 the conserved last residue, phenylalanine or tryptophan, is missing, so a read error is likely. From 350 to 500 ng of RNA, a library with molecular barcoded alpha/delta and beta/gamma adaptors was made. One entry per CDR3 protein, called by TCRdb with MiXCR from the reads. Of about 58,000 distinct CDR3 sequences in the sample, approximately 13% were seen once. These data originate in a study of read filtering for tumor transcriptome and immune sequencing. Broader study findings: IR-seq and RNA-seq agreed better without single-read clonotypes.

V was cut by 6 bases and J by 6 bases, with 11 bases left in between. Germline CDR1 reads KGHDR; CDR2 reads SFDVKD. The CDR3 spans 13 residues. This clonotype originated in a donor at least 40 years old with multiple myeloma. The rearrangement links TRBV24-1 to TRBJ1-5, with unresolved D. Sequencing was done on a sample of a population of CD138-negative cells sorted from bone marrow. The CDR3 sequence is CATSNQPGQPQHL. DNA for the CDR3: TGTGCCACCAGTAACCAACCGGGTCAGCCCCAGCATCTT.